The clone carrying this T cell receptor beta chain was picked up many times. The antigen is undetermined. With 10-nucleotide random UMIs, 5'RACE was used to make the cDNA. Each sequencing run yielded over 200 million TCR-beta sequences from 15-18 subjects. A single record per CDR3 protein comes from TCRdb applying MiXCR to the 5' RACE reads. The sample lists about 30,000 distinct CDR3 sequences, around 5.9% occurring once. The data belong to a study of neurological immune-mediated disorders. Overall study findings and caveats: HTLV-1-associated myelopathy had the most TCR clonal expansion, while multiple sclerosis had the least, a level that fell below healthy controls.

The cell input for sorted libraries was roughly 900,000, and those cells were CD4+ or CD8+ T cells. This CDR3 has 15 residues. Germline V gene sequence: CDR1 SGHTA, CDR2 FQGTGA. V gave up 3 bases and J gave up 8 bases; unmatched junction bases: 7. Material for sequencing was CD4+ T cells from blood. The chain has TRBV7-3 and TRBJ2-1; 10 nucleotides match TRBD2. The TCR originated in a woman aged 45-65 years in good health. The CDR3 is CASSFRAGGPDEQFF. The CDR3 bases are TGTGCCAGCAGCTTTCGAGCGGGGGGGCCCGATGAGCAGTTCTTC.